This T cell receptor beta chain was observed in a study of PD-L1 blockade in urothelial cancer (dated by TCRdb to about 2017). About the study as a whole: All patients started therapy at some point between 2014 and 2016 and received atezolizumab 1,200 mg intravenously every 3 weeks. In the same patients who had TCR sequencing, pretreatment tumors also underwent whole exome sequencing and RNA sequencing. The study, an exploratory multi-omic analysis, examined somatic, immune and clinical correlates of response to PD-L1 blockade with atezolizumab in urothelial cancer. Pretreatment blood TCR-seq was available for 27 to 30 patients, at least one posttreatment blood collection was obtained for about 24 patients, and tumor TCR-seq was available for about 24 patients. Durable clinical benefit was defined as a progression-free survival longer than 6 months, and TCR features were additionally tested against progression-free survival and overall survival. Pretreatment tumor samples, along with matched peripheral blood collected serially before and after atezolizumab treatment, underwent TCR sequencing. Blood samples were analyzed 3 weeks after the start of treatment (second dose) and 6 weeks after the start of treatment. Roughly 10 patients achieved durable clinical benefit and approximately 19 did not. A median of roughly 140,000 T cells and 85,000 or so unique TCRs was obtained from blood samples, and a median clonality of 0.080 was observed. About nine tenths of the roughly 29 patients were identified as males with urothelial cancer of bladder origin, and a prior smoking history was reported by 18 of 29 patients. An ECOG performance status of 0 or 1 was recorded for the patients, and 0 to 3 prior chemotherapy regimens had been received by the patients.

In the germline V gene (reference sequence), CDR1 corresponds to MNHEY and CDR2 to SMNVEV. Including the terminal cysteine and phenylalanine, the CDR3 comprises 17 residues. Overall results and qualifications from the work: A pretreatment peripheral blood TCR clonality below the median was linked to improved progression-free and overall survival. Patients with durable benefit showed greater expansion of tumor-associated TCR clones in peripheral blood 3 weeks after starting treatment (n of about 22, p = 0.022). Because the sample size was small (n ≈ 31) and many of the analyses were exploratory, the results are meant to be hypothesis-generating.

As for this clone: Its recognized antigen is unknown. Because the CDR3's place on the DNA is in doubt, the DNA is left out and the CDR3 is given as listed by TCRdb.

The meaning of the sample's time point label: peripheral blood 6 weeks after treatment start. A total of around 30 patients with locally advanced or metastatic urothelial carcinoma, treated at Memorial Sloan Kettering on a trial protocol, made up the cohort. Peripheral blood mononuclear cells were collected pretreatment and during treatment, with between 1 and 8 total time points per patient. The Qiagen DNeasy Blood extraction kit was used to purify genomic DNA from total PBMCs and from tumor samples. Collected pretreatment and during treatment, PBMCs were isolated and stored as previously described. To estimate absolute template abundance from read counts, synthetic TCR analog templates were spiked into each PCR. TCRbeta CDR3 regions were amplified from genomic DNA with bias-controlled V and J gene primers using the immunoSEQ assay. Sequencing of rearranged TCRbeta segments was performed at approximately 20X coverage. In the original analysis: Sequencing errors were corrected by clustering and CDR3s were annotated against IMGT to assign V, D and J genes. Downstream analyses used only productive TCRbeta rearrangements and left out out-of-frame or stop-codon sequences. To compute clonality, Shannon entropy was normalized by the log of the number of unique productive sequences and then subtracted from one. Fisher's exact test with Benjamini-Hochberg correction, at a threshold of adjusted p below 0.01, was used to find clones that differed between time points or between blood and tumor. As stored in TCRdb, this immuneACCESS dataset retains in-frame rearrangements with V and J assigned. A fraction of the clones does not appear; measured against another copy, unresolved V genes explain less than half of the discrepancy, and the remainder lacks a known reason. V and J calls plus clone size are reproduced from that table; the DNA served to infer D and trimming. In this sample the table shows 53,000 or so clones, about 88% of which occur a single time. 2% to 2.5% of the sample is taken by the ten largest.

The sequencing used PBMCs, collected around atezolizumab (anti-PD-L1) treatment. The chain is made from TRBV27 and TRBJ1-5. The TCR originated in a man between 60 and 75 years old with urothelial cancer. This receptor has the CDR3 CASSLSQAGGRILAQHF.